The 29 T cell receptor beta chains below were found in one sample sequenced in a study of blood T cells in healthy people across ages. A J-beta primer mix and a sample-barcoded 5' primer were used in a second PCR of about 7 to 11 cycles. TCRdb independently ran MiXCR on the 5' RACE reads; one entry per CDR3 protein. Of 700,000 to 850,000 distinct CDR3 sequences in the sample, roughly 34% were seen once. Sequencing used blood. The source of these receptors is a man younger than 35 in good health.

V is TRBV4-1 and J is TRBJ1-1; no firm D call. V gave up 3 bases and J gave up 3 bases, with 14 bases separating them. The CDR3 consists of 15 residues. CDR1 is MGHRA, CDR2 YSYEKL, per germline. CDR3 in DNA: TGCGCCAGCAGCCATATGATGCAGTCTGACACTGAAGCTTTCTTT. Protein product: CASSHMMQSDTEAFF.

The chain combines TRBV14 with TRBJ2-1, with no clear D. Looked up from germline, CDR1 is SGHDN and CDR2 is FVKESK. V shed 1 base and J shed 10 bases, with 14 bases lying between them. This CDR3 comprises 14 residues. CDR3 nucleotide sequence: TGTGCCAGCAGCCAAGGACTTAGCAATCGGGAGCAGTTCTTC. This sequence encodes CASSQGLSNREQFF. Supplemented by reference TRBV14 and TRBJ2-1, the full variable domain reads EAGVTQFPSHSVIEKGQTVTLRCDPISGHDNLYWYRRVMGKEIKFLLHFVKESKQDESGMPNNRFLAERTGGTYSTLKVQPAELEDSGVYFCASSQGLSNREQFFGPGTRLTVL.

The chain couples TRBV2 to TRBJ1-1, with a tentative D call TRBD1 (6 bases). The germline V gene encodes CDR1 SNHLY and CDR2 FYNNEI. V lost 4 bases, J lost 2 bases, and 11 bases lay in between. This CDR3 has 14 amino acids. CDR3 loop: CASSAYRVNTEAFF. DNA of the CDR3: TGTGCCAGCAGTGCATACAGGGTCAACACTGAAGCTTTCTTT.

In regard to this clonotype: Possible read error: a much larger clone is one base away. J is TRBJ2-5 and V is TRBV4-3, with 11 nucleotides matching TRBD2. J lost 5 bases, V lost 1 base, and 15 bases had no gene match. Germline V CDR1 and CDR2: LGHNA, YSLEER. This CDR3 has 19 residues. The CDR3 region has the DNA TGCGCCAGCAGCCAAGGTTCACTAGCGGGGGCTCTCGGGCGGGAGACCCAGTACTTC. Translating gives CASSQGSLAGALGRETQYF.

V gene TRBV20-1 combines with J gene TRBJ1-1, with D uncertain. Trimming left V 7 bases short and J 6 bases short, with 21 bases between. Germline CDR1 is DFQATT and CDR2 is SNEGSKA (reference sequence). The CDR3 extends over 14 amino acids. The CDR3 DNA is TGCAGTGTTAGGGCCGGAGGTGGCGGGTCTGAAGCTTTCTTT. Translation gives CSVRAGGGGSEAFF.

This clonotype occurred many times. The chain uses TRBV2 and TRBJ2-1; 9 positions agree with TRBD1. V was pared by 8 bases and J by 6 bases, with 11 bases of the junction left unmatched. From germline, CDR1 is SNHLY and CDR2 FYNNEI. The length of the CDR3 is 15 residues. The CDR3 is CASCYGQGIGNEQFF. CDR3 DNA: TGTGCCAGCTGCTACGGACAGGGGATTGGCAATGAGCAGTTCTTC.

The sample holds a few counts of this clonotype. The chain joins TRBV27 to TRBJ1-1; D not certain. Germline CDR1 reads MNHEY; CDR2 reads SMNVEV (reference sequence). CDR3 length: 14 residues. Trimming stripped 6 bases from V and 3 bases from J, with 14 bases between. The CDR3 protein is CASSRWGFDTEAFF. CDR3 coding DNA: TGTGCCAGCAGCCGTTGGGGATTCGACACTGAAGCTTTCTTT.

The CDR3 reads CASRPSQLGRGWEKLFF. The DNA for the CDR3 is TGTGCCAGCAGACCCTCGCAGTTAGGCAGGGGTTGGGAAAAACTGTTTTTT. The chain combines TRBV27 with TRBJ1-4; maybe TRBD1 (6 bases). This CDR3 region has 17 residues. The V end was cut by 6 bases, the J end by 8 bases, with 25 bases between. Germline-derived CDR1 and CDR2 are MNHEY and SMNVEV (reference sequence).

This clonotype was seen a few times. The rearrangement uses TRBV7-9 and TRBJ2-3; possibly TRBD2 for D (6 bases). The CDR3 runs 15 residues. Trimming cost V 5 bases and J 5 bases, with 17 bases left between them. Germline V CDR1 and CDR2: SEHNR, FQNEAQ (reference sequence). CDR3: CASSARGGVGDTQYF. CDR3 sequence (DNA): TGTGCCAGCAGCGCCCGAGGCGGGGTGGGAGATACGCAGTATTTT.

This clonotype was seen more than once but under ten times. The chain combines TRBV7-9 with TRBJ2-3; the D gene could be TRBD1 or TRBD2 (5 bases each). The CDR3 loop spans 15 amino acids. V lost 3 bases to trimming and J lost 2 bases, with 12 bases between them. Germline V gene sequence: CDR1 SEHNR, CDR2 FQNEAQ (reference sequence). The CDR3 loop is CASSFRDPNTDTQYF. Written as DNA, the CDR3 is TGTGCCAGCAGCTTCCGGGACCCCAACACAGATACGCAGTATTTT.

The chain links TRBV2 to TRBJ2-5; D not certain. The CDR3 contains 11 residues. The V end was cut by 7 bases, the J end by 4 bases, with 7 bases between. Germline loops: CDR1 SNHLY, CDR2 FYNNEI. DNA for the CDR3: TGTGCCAGCACCCTGTTAGAGACCCAGTACTTC. Translated: CASTLLETQYF.

This clonotype has ten or more counts. CDR3 region: CASSQGGQFYNEQFF. The CDR3 region has the DNA TGCGCCAGCAGCCAAGGTGGTCAGTTCTACAATGAGCAGTTCTTC. The chain is built from TRBV4-3 and TRBJ2-1; D is unresolved. The germline CDR1 and CDR2 sequences are LGHNA and YSLEER. Deletions cut 1 base from V and 3 bases from J, with 10 bases between. The CDR3 consists of 15 residues.

The chain links TRBV2 to TRBJ2-7, with D possibly matching TRBD1 (5 bases). This CDR3 is 15 amino acids long. The germline V gene encodes CDR1 SNHLY and CDR2 FYNNEI. The germline V and J ends were trimmed by 0 bases and 2 bases, with 11 bases remaining between them. The CDR3 here is CASSEAHRPPYEQYF. In DNA form, the CDR3 reads TGTGCCAGCAGTGAAGCCCACAGGCCGCCCTACGAGCAGTACTTC.

The chain is built from TRBV20-1 and TRBJ2-4, with D possibly being TRBD1 or TRBD2 (5 bases each). The tail of the sequence fits TRBJ2-7 better, so the J call may be wrong. The germline V gene encodes CDR1 DFQATT and CDR2 SNEGSKA (reference sequence). The CDR3 has 15 residues. The chain's CDR3 is CSARDEGRGFNEQYF. Here the CDR3 DNA reads TGCAGTGCTAGAGACGAGGGACGGGGCTTCAACGAGCAGTACTTC.

Only a few counts were recorded for this clonotype. The chain links TRBV12-3 or TRBV12-4 to TRBJ2-2; TRBD1 matches 10 bases. CDR3 length: 17 amino acids. Unmatched junction bases numbered 8, after V lost 4 bases and J lost 3 bases. The CDR3 coding sequence is TGTGCCAGCAGTTCTCCGGACAGGGGGTCGTACACCGGGGAGCTGTTTTTT. Protein: CASSSPDRGSYTGELFF.

The chain employs TRBV12-3 or TRBV12-4 and TRBJ1-1; no firm D call. V was trimmed by 2 bases and J by 11 bases, leaving 18 bases between them. CDR3 length equals 14 residues. CDR3 in amino acids: CASSLIRALGEAFF. Here the CDR3 DNA reads TGTGCCAGCAGTTTAATTCGGGCTTTAGGCGAGGCTTTCTTT.

This sequence joins TRBV5-1 and TRBJ2-5; D is undetermined. The CDR3 has 13 residues. From germline, CDR1 is SGHRS and CDR2 YFSETQ. Trimming cost V 5 bases and J 3 bases, with 11 bases left between them. In DNA, the CDR3 is TGCGCCAGCAGAGAGTACCTTGAAGAGACCCAGTACTTC. It codes for CASREYLEETQYF.

This clonotype has a handful of counts. The CDR3 region has the DNA TGTGCCACCAGCACCGATGGTAGCCAATACAATGAGCAGTTCTTC. Protein product: CATSTDGSQYNEQFF. The chain couples TRBV15 to TRBJ2-1; D unclear. The CDR3 covers 15 residues. CDR1 and CDR2 from the germline V gene are LNHNV and YYDKDF (reference sequence). Trimming left V 4 bases short and J 4 bases short, with 14 bases between.

This clonotype was seen only a few times. The V gene is TRBV6-1, the J gene TRBJ2-3; 11 nucleotides agree with TRBD2. J was trimmed by 3 bases and V by 7 bases; bases with no gene match: 9. This CDR3 region has 16 residues. The germline CDR1 and CDR2 sequences are MNHNS and SASEGT. Here the CDR3 DNA reads TGTGCCAGCACCCTACTAGCGGGGGTCGGTACAGATACGCAGTATTTT. This encodes CASTLLAGVGTDTQYF.

This clonotype has a handful of counts. This chain uses TRBV4-3 with TRBJ1-1; no firm D call. Germline-derived CDR1 and CDR2 are LGHNA and YSLEER. The CDR3 runs 14 residues. V lost 4 bases and J lost 5, with 14 bases in between. CDR3 sequence: CASSPTLIGTEAFF. DNA of the CDR3: TGCGCCAGCAGCCCCACCTTAATAGGGACTGAAGCTTTCTTT.

This clonotype was seen a few times. The rearrangement joins TRBV12-3 or TRBV12-4 to TRBJ1-6; tentatively, D is TRBD1 (5 bases). Between the trimmed V and J ends, which lost 7 bases and 9 bases, there was a span of 13 bases. The CDR3 length is 13 residues. Written as DNA, the CDR3 is TGTGCCAGCACCTTGACGGGGCCTTCACCCCTCCACTTT. Its protein product is CASTLTGPSPLHF.

Turning to this clonotype: One base away lies a much larger clone, so this may be a sequencing read error. The gene calls are TRBV12-3 or TRBV12-4 and TRBJ2-7; no definite D call. The CDR3 loop spans 13 amino acids. V gave up 5 bases and J gave up 6 bases, with 14 bases separating them. The CDR3 bases are TGTGCCAGCAGTCCAACGGACGGTTGCGAGCAGTACTTC. Translation: CASSPTDGCEQYF.

CDR3: CASSLANGSYEQYF. Here the CDR3 DNA reads TGTGCCAGCAGCTTAGCCAACGGCTCCTACGAGCAGTACTTC. This chain links TRBV7-9 with TRBJ2-7; D gene unclear. V dropped 0 bases and J dropped 0 bases, with 6 bases sitting between them. The germline V gene encodes CDR1 SEHNR and CDR2 FQNEAQ (reference sequence). CDR3 length: 14 amino acids.

This clonotype came up many times. This sequence joins TRBV7-8 and TRBJ2-7; a weak D match, TRBD2 (5 bases). Germline assignment: CDR1 SGHVS and CDR2 FQNEAQ. Trimming pared 7 bases from V and 7 bases from J, leaving 14 bases between. This CDR3 has 12 residues. The chain's CDR3 is CASNGDTSEQYF. CDR3 DNA sequence: TGTGCCAGCAACGGGGATACAAGTGAGCAGTACTTC.

The V call is TRBV2, the J call TRBJ2-5; D might be TRBD1 (6 bases). The CDR3 consists of 14 residues. CDR1 is SNHLY, CDR2 FYNNEI, per germline. The germline V and J ends were trimmed by 3 bases and 2 bases, with 10 bases remaining between them. The CDR3 coding sequence is TGTGCCAGCAGTGACCCGGGACAACAAGAGACCCAGTACTTC. Its translation: CASSDPGQQETQYF.

Concerning this clonotype itself: A much larger clone sits a single nucleotide away, making a read error possible. This chain joins TRBV29-1 and TRBJ2-1, with D possibly TRBD1 on 5 matching bases. This CDR3 has 15 residues. CDR1 is SQVTM and CDR2 is ANQGSEA in the germline V gene. V was clipped by 1 base and J by 2 bases, with 12 bases between them. The CDR3 region has the DNA TGCAGCGTTGAAGGAAGGGTAGGGGCCTACAATGAGCAGTTCTTC. Translation: CSVEGRVGAYNEQFF.

The sample holds many counts of this clonotype. CDR3 sequence: CASSSVRTAQNTQYF. The CDR3 coding sequence is TGTGCCAGCAGTTCCGTTCGGACAGCACAAAATACGCAGTATTTT. This sequence joins TRBV12-3 or TRBV12-4 and TRBJ2-3; TRBD1 is a possible D gene (6 bases). V dropped 4 bases and J dropped 7 bases, with 18 bases sitting between them. The CDR3 sequence is 15 residues long.

This chain links TRBV4-1 with TRBJ1-2; 11 bases are shared with TRBD1. Trimming removed 0 bases from V and 4 bases from J; junction bases left unmatched: 7. Germline lookup yields CDR1 MGHRA and CDR2 YSYEKL. CDR3 length: 17 amino acids. CDR3 coding DNA: TGCGCCAGCAGCCAAGATTCCGGGACAGGGGGAAGCTATGGCTACACCTTC. It is translated as CASSQDSGTGGSYGYTF.

This chain uses TRBV7-2 with TRBJ2-7, with a possible D match to TRBD2 (5 bases). Looked up from germline, CDR1 is SGHTA and CDR2 is FQGNSA. There are 13 residues in the CDR3. V was trimmed by 3 bases and J by 7 bases, leaving 13 bases between them. The CDR3 nucleotides are TGTGCCAGCAGCTTGAGCCGGGGTCGAGAGCAGTACTTC. Protein sequence: CASSLSRGREQYF.